This T cell receptor beta chain was identified in a study of blood T cell repertoires in COVID-19. In the study overall: The United States, Italy and Spain supplied acute and convalescent COVID-19 samples. PBMCs, B-cell-depleted T cells, or T cells were the source of the cDNA or gDNA that made up the material.

Sequencing used immunoSEQ multiplex PCR; TCRdb keeps in-frame clones, though not all of them. This table holds 30,000 to 45,000 clones, around 85% found once. The V and J ends lost 2 bases and 3 bases, in that order; junction bases with no gene match: 9. CDR1 is LGHNA and CDR2 is YSLEER in the germline V gene. The CDR3 is made up of 17 amino acids. Material for sequencing was peripheral blood. The chain uses TRBV4-3 and TRBJ1-1; 10 bases are a match to TRBD1. This receptor was identified in a man older than 75 with active or convalescent COVID-19. DNA of the CDR3: TGCGCCAGCAGCCAACCCCCAGGGACAGGGGTGGACACTGAAGCTTTCTTT. Amino acids: CASSQPPGTGVDTEAFF.